These 15 T cell receptor beta chains share one sample of origin, sequenced in a study of T cells in Graves' hyperthyroidism and ophthalmopathy. Amplification of TCR beta CDR3 regions was performed using RNA transcripts as template. HTBI primers drove first-round RT-PCR of the TCR CDR3. From the multiplex PCR reads, TCRdb called clonotypes with MiXCR, one entry per CDR3 protein. The sample gives about 500,000 distinct CDR3 sequences, under 15% of which show up once; over 15% is in the top ten. Sequences were obtained from blood. These receptors came from a woman aged 18-29 years with Graves' hyperthyroidism.

This clonotype appeared many times. The chain joins TRBV7-2 to TRBJ1-1; no clear D. Germline V gene sequence: CDR1 SGHTA, CDR2 FQGNSA. Trimming took off 4 bases at V and 1 base at J, with 13 bases between the two ends. The CDR3 is 15 amino acids. CDR3 in DNA: TGTGCCAGCAGCTCATCCGGTGGACCGAACACTGAAGCTTTCTTT. Translating it yields CASSSSGGPNTEAFF.

V usage is TRBV9 and J usage is TRBJ2-1; D is uncertain. The V and J ends lost 6 bases and 4 bases respectively, with 20 bases between them. CDR1 and CDR2 from the germline V gene are SGDLS and YYNGEE. The CDR3 consists of 16 residues. The CDR3 DNA reads as TGTGCCAGCACCCGTGATCGAGGTGCCGGTTACAATGAGCAGTTCTTC. Its protein product is CASTRDRGAGYNEQFF. Supplemented by reference TRBV9 and TRBJ2-1, the full variable domain reads DSGVTQTPKHLITATGQRVTLRCSPRSGDLSVYWYQQSLDQGLQFLIQYYNGEERAKGNILERFSAQQFPDLHSELNLSSLELGDSALYFCASTRDRGAGYNEQFFGPGTRLTVL.

The rearrangement uses TRBV5-1 and TRBJ2-2; D might be TRBD1 or TRBD2, each matching 5 bases. Germline V lookup: CDR1 SGHRS, CDR2 YFSETQ. The CDR3 is made up of 15 amino acids. V was shortened by 4 bases and J by 0 bases, with 10 bases between the two germline ends. CDR3 coding DNA: TGCGCCAGCAGCCGGGGACGGACGAACACCGGGGAGCTGTTTTTT. This encodes CASSRGRTNTGELFF.

This clonotype was observed a handful of times. The chain has TRBV9 and TRBJ1-1; weak D call: TRBD1 (5 bases). V lost 7 bases to trimming and J lost 4 bases, with 17 bases between them. CDR3 length equals 14 residues. Germline V gene lookup returns CDR1 SGDLS and CDR2 YYNGEE. The DNA for the CDR3 is TGTGCCAGCGGTGAGGGGCCGTGGGGCACTGAAGCTTTCTTT. This translates into CASGEGPWGTEAFF.

This clonotype was observed at least ten times. V and J are TRBV24-1 and TRBJ2-3, with TRBD2 matching over 9 bases. The CDR3 is made up of 18 amino acids. V was pared by 7 bases and J by 2 bases, with 15 bases of the junction left unmatched. CDR1 and CDR2 from the germline V gene are KGHDR and SFDVKD. Here the CDR3 reads CATSGSQTSGGPTDTQYF. In DNA form, the CDR3 reads TGTGCCACCAGCGGGAGTCAGACTAGCGGAGGACCCACAGATACGCAGTATTTT.

The chain's CDR3 is CASARGGISSLLYNEQFF. CDR3 coding DNA: TGTGCCAGCGCCCGAGGAGGTATTAGTTCCCTTCTCTACAATGAGCAGTTCTTC. The rearrangement uses TRBV5-8 and TRBJ2-1; possibly TRBD2 for D (5 bases). The CDR3 totals 18 residues. V lost 7 bases, J lost 3 bases, and 26 bases lay in between. Germline loops: CDR1 SGHTS, CDR2 YDEGEE.

This sequence joins TRBV19 and TRBJ2-3; possible D gene TRBD2, 5 bases. Germline CDR1 and CDR2: LNHDA and SQIVND (reference sequence). CDR3 length: 14 amino acids. The V end was cut by 6 bases, the J end by 1 base, with 11 bases between. In DNA, the CDR3 is TGTGCCAGTAGGACTAAAGCCGGCACAGATACGCAGTATTTT. The encoded protein is CASRTKAGTDTQYF.

As concerns this clonotype: A clone one base away is much larger, so this may be a read error. No conserved phenylalanine or tryptophan ends this CDR3, so it is likely a read error. This chain links TRBV27 with TRBJ2-5; possibly TRBD1 for D (6 bases). V was cut by 6 bases and J by 8 bases, with 16 bases left in between. The CDR3 spans 13 residues. The germline gives CDR1 MNHEY, CDR2 SMNVEV (reference sequence). Here the CDR3 reads CASRHGTTDTQYL. The CDR3 nucleotides read TGTGCCAGCAGACACGGGACAACTGATACCCAGTACCTC.

This chain uses TRBV25-1 with TRBJ2-2; D is ambiguous. This CDR3 has 16 amino acids. V lost 0 bases and J 0 bases, leaving 8 bases between the germline ends. Germline CDR1 is MGHDK and CDR2 is SYGVNS. This CDR3 is CASSEYETTNTGELFF. As DNA, the CDR3 is TGTGCCAGCAGTGAATATGAGACCACGAACACCGGGGAGCTGTTTTTT.

This clonotype occurred many times. This chain's CDR3 is CASIVKKNTEAFF. For the CDR3, the DNA is TGTGCCAGCATAGTCAAGAAAAACACTGAAGCTTTCTTT. J is TRBJ1-1 and V is TRBV2; D remains ambiguous. The germline gives CDR1 SNHLY, CDR2 FYNNEI. CDR3 size: 13 residues. With 7 bases removed from V and 2 bases from J, the gap between germline ends came to 11 bases.

This clonotype has only a few counts. A much larger clone lies one base from this, so it may be a read error. V usage is TRBV2 and J usage is TRBJ1-3; possible D gene TRBD1, 5 bases. CDR3 length equals 15 residues. The germline V gene has CDR1 SNHLY and CDR2 FYNNEI. CDR3 coding DNA: TGTGCCAGCAGTAAGGAGGGGAACTCTGGAAGCACCATATATTTT. This codes for CASSKEGNSGSTIYF.

This chain links TRBV4-1 with TRBJ2-2, with D perhaps matching TRBD2 (6 bases). Trimming stripped 10 bases from V and 0 bases from J, with 12 bases between. Germline lookup yields CDR1 MGHRA and CDR2 YSYEKL. The CDR3 contains 14 residues. The CDR3 coding sequence is TGCGCCAACAAGACTAGATCGAACACCGGGGAGCTGTTTTTT. It specifies CANKTRSNTGELFF.

The V gene is TRBV19, the J gene TRBJ2-7; D not certain. CDR3 length equals 13 residues. Germline V lookup: CDR1 LNHDA, CDR2 SQIVND (reference sequence). V lost 5 bases, J lost 6 bases, and 14 bases lay in between. The DNA of the CDR3 is TGTGCCAGTAGTTCCTCCGGGTTGGCCGAGCAGTACTTC. Encoded protein: CASSSSGLAEQYF.

V is TRBV5-1 and J is TRBJ2-3; weak D call: TRBD1 (6 bases). This CDR3 contains 14 residues. Per germline, CDR1 SGHRS and CDR2 YFSETQ. V dropped 2 bases and J dropped 3 bases, with 10 bases sitting between them. The DNA for the CDR3 is TGCGCCAGCAGCTTCTACAGGGAGACAGATACGCAGTATTTT. This codes for CASSFYRETDTQYF.

This clonotype was seen ten or more times. The DNA of the CDR3 is TGTGCCAGCAGTGAATGGGCAGTTAACACTGAAGCTTTCTTT. Its translation: CASSEWAVNTEAFF. The V call is TRBV2, the J call TRBJ1-1; D gene unclear. Trimming left V 2 bases short and J 2 bases short, with 9 bases between. The CDR3 spans 14 residues. Germline CDR1 and CDR2: SNHLY and FYNNEI.